The source of this T cell receptor beta chain is a study of blood T cell repertoires in COVID-19. The V gene lost 1 base and the J gene lost 4 bases, with 8 bases spanning the gap. Germline assignment: CDR1 LGHDT and CDR2 YNNKEL (reference sequence). The CDR3 has 14 amino acids. Profiled with immunoSEQ multiplex PCR; TCRdb holds only in-frame clones, not every one. The profile covers nearly 350,000 clones, with around 83% appearing a single time and about 2.7% taken by the ten largest. The material sequenced was peripheral blood. The rearrangement links TRBV3-1 (or the pseudogene TRBV3-2) to TRBJ1-5, with D maybe TRBD1 (5 bases). This receptor was obtained from a young man with active or convalescent COVID-19. The CDR3 region is CASSQGRQNQPQHF. The CDR3 DNA follows: TGTGCCAGCAGCCAAGGAAGACAGAATCAGCCCCAGCATTTT.